One sample yielded the 27 T cell receptor beta chains listed below, sequenced in a study of cytomegalovirus exposure and HLA in healthy donors. Both 60 Vbeta primers and 13 Jbeta primers went into the PCR. The repertoire was sequenced with immunoSEQ multiplex PCR; TCRdb's copy has only in-frame clones and lacks some. The table includes fewer than 200,000 clones, roughly 80% detected once. The sequenced sample consisted of PBMCs. The receptors derive from a young woman in good health and CMV-seronegative.

The genes are TRBV7-3 and TRBJ2-2; D perhaps matches TRBD2 (7 bases). Trimming stripped 3 bases from V and 11 bases from J, with 10 bases between. The CDR3 contains 12 residues. Germline V lookup: CDR1 SGHTA, CDR2 FQGTGA. CDR3 sequence: CASSLGGAELFF. The CDR3 coding sequence is TGTGCCAGCAGCTTGGGGGGGGCAGAGCTGTTTTTT.

The chain employs TRBV9 and TRBJ2-5, with 8 bases lining up with TRBD2. The V and J ends lost 0 bases and 4 bases, in that order; junction bases with no gene match: 2. CDR1 and CDR2 (germline): SGDLS, YYNGEE. The CDR3 length is 14 residues. CDR3: CASSVGSGRETQYF. The CDR3, as DNA: TGTGCCAGCAGCGTAGGGAGCGGGAGAGAGACCCAGTACTTC. Full variable domain (rest looked up from reference TRBV9 and TRBJ2-5): DSGVTQTPKHLITATGQRVTLRCSPRSGDLSVYWYQQSLDQGLQFLIQYYNGEERAKGNILERFSAQQFPDLHSELNLSSLELGDSALYFCASSVGSGRETQYFGPGTRLLVL.

The rearrangement links TRBV15 to TRBJ2-1; maybe TRBD2 (7 bases). This CDR3 region has 17 residues. V gave up 1 base and J gave up 7 bases, with 20 bases separating them. Germline V gene data show CDR1 as LNHNV and CDR2 as YYDKDF (reference sequence). CDR3 region: CATSRAVGGGPFNEQFF. Here the CDR3 DNA reads TGTGCCACCAGCAGAGCCGTAGGGGGAGGGCCTTTTAATGAGCAGTTCTTC.

The chain joins TRBV7-3 to TRBJ2-5; 13 bases line up with TRBD2. Germline trimming cut 2 bases from V and 1 base from J; bases unmatched to any gene: 16. The CDR3 consists of 21 residues. Germline V gene data show CDR1 as SGHTA and CDR2 as FQGTGA. The CDR3 protein is CASSLAWGTSGKARGQETQYF. In nucleotides, the CDR3 is TGTGCCAGCAGCTTAGCGTGGGGGACTAGCGGGAAGGCCCGGGGCCAAGAGACCCAGTACTTC.

The chain recombines TRBV10-3 with TRBJ2-5; 9 bases line up with TRBD1. Germline-derived CDR1 and CDR2 are ENHRY and SYGVKD. This CDR3 has 11 residues. Germline trimming cut 10 bases from V and 3 bases from J; bases unmatched to any gene: 0. The CDR3 nucleotides are TGTGCCAGGGACAGGGAAGAGACCCAGTACTTC. Protein: CARDREETQYF.

The CDR3 DNA reads TGTGCCAGCAGACAGGGGGGGGAGACCCAGTACTTC. This gives the protein CASRQGGETQYF. V and J are TRBV7-8 and TRBJ2-5; D is possibly TRBD1 (8 bases). CDR1 and CDR2 from the germline V gene are SGHVS and FQNEAQ. This CDR3 is built from 12 residues. V was pared by 6 bases and J by 5 bases, with 10 bases between.

The gene calls are TRBV10-3 and TRBJ2-7, with 8 bases aligning to TRBD2. CDR3 length: 15 residues. The junction had 3 bases not matched to a gene; V was cut back by 0 bases and J by 2 bases. Germline V gives CDR1 ENHRY, CDR2 SYGVKD. This CDR3 is CAISESGGLAYEQYF. In DNA form, the CDR3 reads TGTGCCATCAGTGAGTCGGGGGGACTAGCCTACGAGCAGTACTTC.

The chain uses TRBV28 and TRBJ2-7; D remains unclear. Germline assignment: CDR1 MDHEN and CDR2 SYDVKM. This CDR3 is built from 11 residues. Trimming pared 8 bases from V and 4 bases from J, leaving 9 bases between. CDR3 nucleotides: TGTGCCAGCTGCAGTCAATACGAGCAGTACTTC. It codes for CASCSQYEQYF.

The CDR3 region has the DNA TGCGCCAGCAGCTTGGCAGGGCTCTATGGCTACACCTTC. Translated, it gives CASSLAGLYGYTF. The chain has TRBV5-1 and TRBJ1-2; TRBD1 might be the D (5 bases). Germline V gene lookup returns CDR1 SGHRS and CDR2 YFSETQ. The CDR3 consists of 13 residues. V was trimmed by 0 bases and J by 4 bases, leaving 7 bases between them.

The rearrangement joins TRBV6-1 to TRBJ2-1, with 11 bases lining up with TRBD2. Germline V gives CDR1 MNHNS, CDR2 SASEGT. The CDR3 spans 15 residues. J gave up 8 bases and V 2 bases, and 5 bases lay outside the gene matches. The CDR3 is CASSETGLAVHEQFF. DNA for the CDR3: TGTGCCAGCAGTGAAACGGGACTAGCGGTACATGAGCAGTTCTTC.

The chain combines TRBV18 with TRBJ2-1; 8 bases are a match to TRBD1. This CDR3 comprises 15 residues. With V trimmed by 2 bases and J by 6 bases, 6 bases remained unmatched. The germline V gene has CDR1 KGHSH and CDR2 LQKENI. The CDR3 DNA is TGTGCCAGCTCACCAGTTGGGACAGGTACCAATGAGCAGTTCTTC. Encoded protein: CASSPVGTGTNEQFF.

The V call is TRBV10-3, the J call TRBJ2-3; no firm D call. The CDR3 sequence is 14 residues long. V was clipped by 0 bases and J by 2 bases, with 6 bases between them. Germline lookup yields CDR1 ENHRY and CDR2 SYGVKD. The CDR3 sequence: CAISESFNTDTQYF. DNA for the CDR3: TGTGCCATCAGTGAGTCCTTTAACACAGATACGCAGTATTTT.

In the case of this clone: Because the CDR3 is missing its conserved closing phenylalanine or tryptophan, this is likely a read error. Because the CDR3's place on the DNA is in doubt, the DNA is left out and the CDR3 is given as listed by TCRdb. The gene calls are TRBV5-4 and TRBJ1-2; the listed D gene, TRBD1, was not tested against the DNA. Looked up from germline, CDR1 is SGHNT and CDR2 is YYREEE (reference sequence). The CDR3 is 13 amino acids in total, end residues counted. CDR3: CASSSRGQSPSLG.

This chain connects TRBV11-2 to TRBJ2-1; 9 positions match TRBD2. Germline V gene sequence: CDR1 SGHAT, CDR2 FQNNGV. This CDR3 spans 16 amino acids. After removal of 5 bases from V and 6 bases from J, the junction contained 11 bases not matched to a gene. This CDR3 is CASSLSGTSRGNEQFF. CDR3 nucleotide sequence: TGTGCCAGCAGCCTCTCCGGGACTAGCCGAGGCAATGAGCAGTTCTTC.

The chain carries TRBV6-5 and TRBJ2-1; TRBD1 matches 9 bases. Trimming at V came to 0 bases and at J to 15 bases, leaving 9 bases not matched to a gene. This CDR3 has 14 residues. Germline V gene lookup returns CDR1 MNHEY and CDR2 SVGAGI. The CDR3 protein is CASSYSRTGQGMFF. In DNA form, the CDR3 reads TGTGCCAGCAGTTACTCGAGAACGGGACAGGGAATGTTCTTC.

About this clone: Other DNA sequences in the same sample also yield this CDR3. The J gene is TRBJ2-6, the V gene TRBV4-2; D might be TRBD1 (5 bases). Trimming shortened V by 0 bases and J by 1 base, and 7 bases separated the two germline ends. The CDR3 contains 16 residues. From germline, CDR1 is LGHNA and CDR2 YNFKEQ. CDR3 residues: CASSQETGSGANVLTF. The CDR3 DNA reads TGTGCCAGCAGCCAAGAAACAGGATCTGGGGCCAACGTCCTGACTTTC.

The rearrangement joins TRBV28 to TRBJ2-7, with D tentatively TRBD1 (5 bases). Germline values: CDR1 MDHEN, CDR2 SYDVKM. The length of the CDR3 is 16 residues. Trimming took off 5 bases at V and 0 bases at J, with 17 bases between the two ends. The CDR3 here is CASSGQADKYSYEQYF. CDR3 sequence (DNA): TGTGCCAGCAGTGGGCAGGCGGACAAGTACTCCTACGAGCAGTACTTC. Looking up the rest from reference TRBV28 and TRBJ2-7 gives the full variable domain: DVKVTQSSRYLVKRTGEKVFLECVQDMDHENMFWYRQDPGLGLRLIYFSYDVKMKEKGDIPEGYSVSREKKERFSLILESASTNQTSMYLCASSGQADKYSYEQYFGPGTRLTVT.

This clone occurred a few times. V is TRBV7-2 and J is TRBJ2-7; 9 nucleotides align to TRBD2. This CDR3 region has 14 residues. Germline V CDR1 and CDR2: SGHTA, FQGNSA. The junction had 6 bases not matched to a gene; V was cut back by 3 bases and J by 6 bases. The CDR3 here is CASSFRGRGGEQYF. The CDR3 DNA reads TGTGCCAGCAGCTTTCGCGGGAGGGGCGGCGAGCAGTACTTC.

This clone was counted between two and nine times. The J gene is TRBJ2-5, the V gene TRBV6-1; D is unresolved. Per germline, CDR1 MNHNS and CDR2 SASEGT. CDR3 size: 17 residues. Trimming removed 0 bases from V and 1 base from J, with 15 bases in between. CDR3 sequence reads: CASSEAGPGSLQETQYF. The CDR3 DNA follows: TGTGCCAGCAGTGAAGCGGGCCCTGGAAGCCTCCAAGAGACCCAGTACTTC.

V usage is TRBV6-4 and J usage is TRBJ1-2, with 11 bases that match TRBD1. Germline CDR1 and CDR2: MRHNA and SNTAGT. CDR3 size: 14 residues. V shed 0 bases and J 9 bases; nucleotides not matched to a gene: 3. CDR3 in amino acids: CASSDSRTGGRYTF. CDR3 DNA sequence: TGTGCCAGCAGTGACTCTAGGACAGGGGGCCGCTACACCTTC.

This clone has a single count. CDR3 nucleotide sequence: TGTGCCTGGAGACAGATTGAAGCTTTCTTT. Its protein product is CAWRQIEAFF. The rearrangement links TRBV30 to TRBJ1-1, with D unclear. The CDR3 contains 10 residues. V was shortened by 3 bases and J by 7 bases, with 6 bases between the two germline ends. The V gene's germline CDR1 is GTSNPN and CDR2 SVGIG (reference sequence).

The chain couples TRBV5-1 to TRBJ2-1; D is unclear. Trimming removed 7 bases at V and 5 bases at J, with 7 bases between. CDR1 SGHRS and CDR2 YFSETQ come from the germline V gene. The CDR3 runs to 11 residues. Here the CDR3 reads CASGPDNEQFF. DNA of the CDR3: TGCGCCAGCGGGCCGGACAATGAGCAGTTCTTC.

The chain has TRBV15 and TRBJ1-5; D may be TRBD1 (5 bases). The CDR3 runs to 15 residues. Germline assignment: CDR1 LNHNV and CDR2 YYDKDF (reference sequence). Trimming shortened V by 2 bases and J by 3 bases, and 11 bases separated the two germline ends. The CDR3: CATSRQDRLNQPQHF. The CDR3 nucleotides are TGTGCCACCAGCAGACAAGACAGACTCAATCAGCCCCAGCATTTT.

The gene calls are TRBV28 and TRBJ2-3; the D gene is possibly TRBD2 (5 bases). The CDR3 sequence is 13 residues long. Germline V gene data show CDR1 as MDHEN and CDR2 as SYDVKM. Trimming took 4 bases from V and 3 from J, leaving 8 bases between them. DNA of the CDR3: TGTGCCAGCAGTTACGGGATTACAGATACGCAGTATTTT. This translates into CASSYGITDTQYF.

CDR3 nucleotides: TGTGCCAGCAGTTTGGCTCTGGAGACCTACGAGCAGTACTTC. Translation gives CASSLALETYEQYF. The J gene is TRBJ2-7, the V gene TRBV28; D is undetermined. This CDR3 is 14 amino acids long. CDR1 is MDHEN, CDR2 SYDVKM, per germline. V was shortened by 3 bases and J by 2 bases, with 11 bases between the two germline ends. Combining the CDR3 with reference TRBV28 and TRBJ2-7 gives the whole variable domain DVKVTQSSRYLVKRTGEKVFLECVQDMDHENMFWYRQDPGLGLRLIYFSYDVKMKEKGDIPEGYSVSREKKERFSLILESASTNQTSMYLCASSLALETYEQYFGPGTRLTVT.

V usage is TRBV7-6 and J usage is TRBJ2-7; TRBD2 matches 7 bases. Trimming cost V 5 bases and J 5 bases; bases outside gene matches: 9. CDR3 length: 14 residues. Germline-derived CDR1 and CDR2 are SGHVS and FNYEAQ. This CDR3 reads CASSLGGGSDEQYF. Written as DNA, the CDR3 is TGTGCCAGCAGCCTTGGGGGGGGATCCGACGAGCAGTACTTC.

V and J are TRBV9 and TRBJ2-1; 8 bases are a match to TRBD2. The CDR3 extends over 13 amino acids. V was pared by 3 bases and J by 6 bases, with 2 bases of the junction left unmatched. Germline-derived CDR1 and CDR2 are SGDLS and YYNGEE. The CDR3 sequence is CASSEGLVNEQFF. The CDR3 DNA is TGTGCCAGCAGCGAGGGACTAGTCAATGAGCAGTTCTTC.